Presented here are 8 T cell receptor beta chains from one specimen sequenced in a study of long-term antiretroviral therapy in people with HIV. Researchers ran immunoSEQ v3.0 at survey level. The data were produced by immunoSEQ multiplex PCR, yet TCRdb's version contains in-frame clones alone and is incomplete. The table lists 16,000 or so clones, approximately 85% of them singletons. Source: unsorted PBMCs, taken 0.5 years after starting antiretroviral therapy. The origin of the receptors is a woman aged 40 to 50 with HIV.

V usage is TRBV11-2 and J usage is TRBJ2-7; D may be TRBD1 (6 bases). The CDR3 is 14 amino acids. Deletions cut 6 bases from V and 4 bases from J, with 16 bases between. Germline CDR1 is SGHAT and CDR2 is FQNNGV. As DNA, the CDR3 is TGTGCCAGCAGACCCGCAACACAGGGTTACGAGCAGTACTTC. Encoded protein: CASRPATQGYEQYF.

The rearrangement uses TRBV19 and TRBJ2-7; TRBD2 is a possible D gene (6 bases). The CDR3 totals 12 residues. Trimming stripped 4 bases from V and 3 bases from J, with 7 bases between. Germline V gene sequence: CDR1 LNHDA, CDR2 SQIVND (reference sequence). Here the CDR3 DNA reads TGTGCCAGTAGTAGGGACTTCTACGAGCAGTACTTC. It yields the protein CASSRDFYEQYF. Combining the CDR3 with reference TRBV19 and TRBJ2-7 gives the whole variable domain DGGITQSPKYLFRKEGQNVTLSCEQNLNHDAMYWYRQDPGQGLRLIYYSQIVNDFQKGDIAEGYSVSREKKESFPLTVTSAQKNPTAFYLCASSRDFYEQYFGPGTRLTVT.

The V gene is TRBV21-1, the J gene TRBJ1-1; the table's D call of TRBD1 was not tested on the DNA. TRBV21-1 has pseudogene status. The CDR3 extends over 20 amino acids. CDR3 nucleotides: TGTGCCAGCAGCAAAGGTCGTCGACAGGGCCCTGCTCTTTATGACACTGAAGCTTTCTTT. It encodes CASSKGRRQGPALYDTEAFF.

This chain connects TRBV5-1 to TRBJ1-1; D possibly corresponds to TRBD1 (5 bases). In germline, CDR1 is SGHRS, CDR2 YFSETQ. V lost 0 bases, J lost 1 base, and 10 bases lay in between. The CDR3 has 15 amino acids. CDR3 region: CASSLVGVTNTEAFF. CDR3 nucleotides: TGCGCCAGCAGCTTGGTGGGGGTCACGAACACTGAAGCTTTCTTT.

V and J are TRBV6-5 and TRBJ2-7; tentatively, D is TRBD2 (6 bases). Germline CDR1 is MNHEY and CDR2 is SVGAGI. The V gene lost 4 bases and the J gene lost 5 bases, with 9 bases spanning the gap. This CDR3 is 12 amino acids long. DNA for the CDR3: TGTGCCAGCAGTTCGACTAGGAACGAGCAGTACTTC. Translated: CASSSTRNEQYF.

The chain recombines TRBV5-6 with TRBJ1-1; D is unclear. The germline V and J ends were trimmed by 0 bases and 4 bases, with 7 bases remaining between them. CDR3 length: 13 amino acids. Germline-derived CDR1 and CDR2 are SGHDT and YYEEEE. CDR3 DNA sequence: TGTGCCAGCAGCTTGGTTCGGGGCACTGAAGCTTTCTTT. Translation: CASSLVRGTEAFF.

The chain joins TRBV19 to TRBJ1-2, with 8 bases aligning to TRBD1. The CDR3 extends over 13 amino acids. Trimming at V came to 4 bases and at J to 12 bases, leaving 10 bases not matched to a gene. The germline gives CDR1 LNHDA, CDR2 SQIVND (reference sequence). The CDR3 coding sequence is TGTGCCAGTAGTACCAGACAGGGGAGATTGGACACCTTC. This sequence encodes CASSTRQGRLDTF.

The rearrangement uses TRBV5-1 and TRBJ1-3, with 7 bases lining up with TRBD1. CDR1 and CDR2 (germline): SGHRS, YFSETQ. J was trimmed by 0 bases and V by 3 bases; bases with no gene match: 3. CDR3 length equals 15 residues. The CDR3 sequence: CASSSGTVSGNTIYF. DNA of the CDR3: TGCGCCAGCAGCTCCGGGACAGTCTCTGGAAACACCATATATTTT.